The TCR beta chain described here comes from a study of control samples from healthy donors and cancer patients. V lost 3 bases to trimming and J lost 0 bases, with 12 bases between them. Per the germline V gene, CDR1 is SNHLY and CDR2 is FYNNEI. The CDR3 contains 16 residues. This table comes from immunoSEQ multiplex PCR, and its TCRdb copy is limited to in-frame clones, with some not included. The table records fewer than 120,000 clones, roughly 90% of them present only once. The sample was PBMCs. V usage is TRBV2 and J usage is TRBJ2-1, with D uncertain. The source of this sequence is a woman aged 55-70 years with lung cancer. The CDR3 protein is CASSEFRTSSYNEQFF. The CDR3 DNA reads TGTGCCAGCAGTGAGTTTCGAACGAGCTCCTACAATGAGCAGTTCTTC.